The next 13 T cell receptor beta chains were all read from a single sample in a study of cytomegalovirus exposure and HLA in healthy donors. It was with 60 Vbeta and 13 Jbeta primers that the PCR ran. Measured with immunoSEQ multiplex PCR; TCRdb has only the in-frame clones, and not every one. The data show fewer than 150,000 clones, about 77% seen once. Specimen: PBMCs. The origin of the receptors is a man aged 45-65 years in good health and CMV-seronegative.

The chain has TRBV10-3 and TRBJ2-7; D is possibly TRBD2 (5 bases). Germline lookup yields CDR1 ENHRY and CDR2 SYGVKD. The length of the CDR3 is 15 residues. V lost 3 bases to trimming and J lost 2 bases, with 14 bases between them. The CDR3 spells CAISDGRGLAYEQYF. The CDR3 nucleotides are TGTGCCATCAGTGACGGGCGCGGGCTGGCCTACGAGCAGTACTTC.

The table lists this clone with a count of one. The V gene is TRBV6-6, the J gene TRBJ2-7; D is unresolved. The V gene lost 2 bases and the J gene lost 5 bases, with 4 bases spanning the gap. CDR1 MNHNY and CDR2 SVGAGI come from the germline V gene (reference sequence). The length of the CDR3 is 11 residues. CDR3 nucleotides: TGTGCCAGCAGTTACGAGGACGAGCAGTACTTC. Protein sequence: CASSYEDEQYF.

The gene calls are TRBV19 and TRBJ1-2; weak D call: TRBD1 (6 bases). Germline lookup yields CDR1 LNHDA and CDR2 SQIVND (reference sequence). This CDR3 has 15 amino acids. Between the trimmed V and J ends, which lost 3 bases and 0 bases, there was a span of 11 bases. Written as DNA, the CDR3 is TGTGCCAGTAGTATCCAGACAGGACCTAACTATGGCTACACCTTC. Translated, it gives CASSIQTGPNYGYTF.

The chain employs TRBV6-6 and TRBJ1-2; D is ambiguous. The V and J ends lost 2 bases and 0 bases respectively, with 7 bases between them. CDR1 and CDR2 from the germline V gene are MNHNY and SVGAGI (reference sequence). CDR3 size: 14 residues. The CDR3 DNA follows: TGTGCCAGCAGTTACAACGGGGCTAACTATGGCTACACCTTC. The encoded protein is CASSYNGANYGYTF.

This clone has a handful of counts. The rearrangement links TRBV27 to TRBJ2-1, with D perhaps TRBD2 (5 bases). Germline V gene sequence: CDR1 MNHEY, CDR2 SMNVEV (reference sequence). Between the trimmed V and J ends, which lost 6 bases and 7 bases, there was a span of 19 bases. This CDR3 has 15 amino acids. The CDR3 nucleotides read TGTGCCAGCAGCAGTCGACTACCATCTGGGAATGAGCAGTTCTTC. Its protein product is CASSSRLPSGNEQFF.

The chain is built from TRBV9 and TRBJ2-3, with a tentative D call TRBD1 (6 bases). Trimming took off 1 base at V and 5 bases at J, with 11 bases between the two ends. Germline loops: CDR1 SGDLS, CDR2 YYNGEE. This CDR3 has 14 residues. The CDR3, as DNA: TGTGCCAGCAGCGTAACAGGGCTTGGAGATACGCAGTATTTT. Residues: CASSVTGLGDTQYF.

This clone turned up a few times. This chain connects TRBV6-5 to TRBJ2-1; 13 positions match TRBD2. Unmatched junction bases numbered 5, after V lost 2 bases and J lost 7 bases. Germline V gene sequence: CDR1 MNHEY, CDR2 SVGAGI. The CDR3 has 16 residues. The CDR3 region is CASSYGGLAGENEQFF. The CDR3 DNA follows: TGTGCCAGCAGTTACGGTGGACTAGCGGGAGAAAATGAGCAGTTCTTC.

This sequence joins TRBV6-1 and TRBJ2-5; a weak D match, TRBD2 (7 bases). The CDR3 loop spans 15 amino acids. Germline assignment: CDR1 MNHNS and CDR2 SASEGT. V dropped 5 bases and J dropped 3 bases, with 16 bases sitting between them. This CDR3 is CASSRGGRIEETQYF. For the CDR3, the DNA is TGTGCCAGCAGTAGGGGGGGGAGGATTGAAGAGACCCAGTACTTC.

This chain joins TRBV27 and TRBJ2-3; TRBD1 aligns across 9 bases. V lost 5 bases, J lost 6 bases, and 6 bases stayed unmatched. Germline V CDR1 and CDR2: MNHEY, SMNVEV (reference sequence). The CDR3 sequence is 14 residues long. DNA of the CDR3: TGTGCCAGCAGTCCGGGACAGGGTTGGGATACGCAGTATTTT. It yields the protein CASSPGQGWDTQYF.

The chain carries TRBV19 and TRBJ2-4; D gene unclear. The V and J ends lost 0 bases and 3 bases respectively, with 3 bases between them. The CDR3 has 13 residues. Germline lookup yields CDR1 LNHDA and CDR2 SQIVND (reference sequence). For the CDR3, the DNA is TGTGCCAGTAGTATAGACAGCAAAAACATTCAGTACTTC. This codes for CASSIDSKNIQYF.

V is TRBV29-1 and J is TRBJ2-1; 9 nucleotides match TRBD1. The germline gives CDR1 SQVTM, CDR2 ANQGSEA. The CDR3 spans 13 residues. V gave up 6 bases and J gave up 7 bases; unmatched junction bases: 7. CDR3 sequence: CSVGQGIRNEQFF. The CDR3 bases are TGCAGCGTAGGACAGGGGATCAGGAATGAGCAGTTCTTC.

The rearrangement joins TRBV28 to TRBJ2-3, with 13 nucleotides matching TRBD2. CDR1 MDHEN and CDR2 SYDVKM come from the germline V gene. The CDR3 has 18 residues. The J segment lost 4 bases and the V segment lost 6 bases, leaving 13 bases of the junction unmatched. This CDR3 is CASRPTSGRARFSDTQYF. In DNA, the CDR3 is TGTGCCAGCAGACCCACTAGCGGGAGGGCCCGATTCTCAGATACGCAGTATTTT.

The chain is built from TRBV2 and TRBJ2-7; D unresolved. The CDR3 contains 14 residues. The V gene's germline CDR1 is SNHLY and CDR2 FYNNEI. V was trimmed by 2 bases and J by 0 bases, leaving 8 bases between them. CDR3 in amino acids: CASSEPPSSYEQYF. CDR3 nucleotide sequence: TGTGCCAGCAGTGAACCCCCCAGCTCCTACGAGCAGTACTTC.